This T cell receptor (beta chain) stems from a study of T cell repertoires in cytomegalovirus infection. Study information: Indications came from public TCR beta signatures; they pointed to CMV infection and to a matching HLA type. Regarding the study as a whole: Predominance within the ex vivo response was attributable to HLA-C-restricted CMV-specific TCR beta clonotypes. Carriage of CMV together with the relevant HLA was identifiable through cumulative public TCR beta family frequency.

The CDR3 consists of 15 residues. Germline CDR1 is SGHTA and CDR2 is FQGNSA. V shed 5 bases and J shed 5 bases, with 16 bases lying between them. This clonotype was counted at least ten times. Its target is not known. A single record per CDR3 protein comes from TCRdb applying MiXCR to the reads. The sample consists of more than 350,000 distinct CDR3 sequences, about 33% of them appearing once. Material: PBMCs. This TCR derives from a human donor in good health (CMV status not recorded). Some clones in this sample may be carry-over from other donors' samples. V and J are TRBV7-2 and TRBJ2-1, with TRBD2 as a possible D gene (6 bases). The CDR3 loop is CASSPGGTGNNEQFF. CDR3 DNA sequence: TGTGCCAGCAGCCCTGGGGGGACTGGCAACAATGAGCAGTTCTTC.